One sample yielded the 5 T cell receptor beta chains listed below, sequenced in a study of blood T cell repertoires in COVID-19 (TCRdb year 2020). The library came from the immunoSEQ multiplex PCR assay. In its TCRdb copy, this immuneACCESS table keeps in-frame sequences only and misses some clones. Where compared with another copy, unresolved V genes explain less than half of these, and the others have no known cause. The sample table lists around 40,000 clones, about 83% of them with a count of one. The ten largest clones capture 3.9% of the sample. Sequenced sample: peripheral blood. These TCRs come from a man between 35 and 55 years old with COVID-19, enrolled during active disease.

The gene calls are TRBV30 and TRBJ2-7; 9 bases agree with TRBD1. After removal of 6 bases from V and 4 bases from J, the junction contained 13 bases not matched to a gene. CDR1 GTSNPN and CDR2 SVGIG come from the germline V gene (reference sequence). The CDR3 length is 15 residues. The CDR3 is CACAYRRTGAYEQYF. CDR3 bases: TGTGCCTGTGCATATCGTCGGACAGGGGCGTACGAGCAGTACTTC.

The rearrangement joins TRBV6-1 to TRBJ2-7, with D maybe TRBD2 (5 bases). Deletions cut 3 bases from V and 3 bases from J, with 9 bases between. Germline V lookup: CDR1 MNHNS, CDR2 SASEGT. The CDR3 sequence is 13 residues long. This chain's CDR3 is CASSDLASYEQYF. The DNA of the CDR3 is TGTGCCAGCAGTGACCTAGCAAGCTACGAGCAGTACTTC.

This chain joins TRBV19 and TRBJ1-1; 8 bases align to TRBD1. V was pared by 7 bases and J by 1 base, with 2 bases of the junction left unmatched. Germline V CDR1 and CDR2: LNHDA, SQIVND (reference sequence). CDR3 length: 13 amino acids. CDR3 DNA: TGTGCCAGTAACGGACAGGGGAACACTGAAGCTTTCTTT. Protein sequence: CASNGQGNTEAFF.

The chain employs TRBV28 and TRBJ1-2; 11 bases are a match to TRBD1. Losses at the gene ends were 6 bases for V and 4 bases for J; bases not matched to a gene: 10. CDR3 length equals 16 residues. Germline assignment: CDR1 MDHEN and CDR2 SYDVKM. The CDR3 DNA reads TGTGCCAGCAGCAACCGGGACAGGGGGTTTAGCTATGGCTACACCTTC. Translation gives CASSNRDRGFSYGYTF.

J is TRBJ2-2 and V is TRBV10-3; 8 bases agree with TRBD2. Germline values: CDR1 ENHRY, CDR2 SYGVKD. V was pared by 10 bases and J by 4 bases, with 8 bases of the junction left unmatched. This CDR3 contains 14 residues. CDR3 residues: CATSLAGSTGELFF. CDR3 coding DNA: TGTGCCACCTCGCTAGCGGGCAGCACCGGGGAGCTGTTTTTT.